This T cell receptor (beta chain) was sequenced in a study of blood T cell repertoires in COVID-19. TCRdb's table, derived via immunoSEQ multiplex PCR, lists solely in-frame clones and lacks some. The sample contains approximately 74,000 clones, 75% to 95% of which appear only once. The CDR3 spans 13 residues. The V end lost 4 bases, the J end lost 1 base, and 4 bases lay between the germline ends. The V gene's germline CDR1 is MDHEN and CDR2 SYDVKM. Material for sequencing was peripheral blood. The chain uses TRBV28 and TRBJ2-2; D not certain. The source is a woman aged 55-69 years with active COVID-19. CDR3 DNA sequence: TGTGCCAGCAGTTGGAGGAACACCGGGGAGCTGTTTTTT. This sequence encodes CASSWRNTGELFF.